This is a list of T cell receptor beta chains from one sample in a study of blood T cell repertoires in COVID-19. Method: immunoSEQ multiplex PCR; TCRdb's copy keeps in-frame clones and lacks some. The sample yields more than 85,000 clones, about four fifths seen once. The sequencing sample was made of peripheral blood. These receptors all stem from a woman older than 75 with acute or convalescent COVID-19. The CDR3 runs from the conserved cysteine through the conserved F or W. A D gene is named only where the DNA matches it firmly. The size of a clone is reported for some rows only, either as once, few or many, or as a class for expanded clones.

V	J	D	size	DNA	CDR3
TRBV4-2	TRBJ1-1	NA	NA	TGTGCCAGCAGCCAAGAGGACACCAAATGGGGCACTGAAGCTTTCTTT	CASSQEDTKWGTEAFF
TRBV18	TRBJ1-1	NA	NA	TGTGCCAGCTCACCTCTCGGGGAGACTGAAGCTTTCTTT	CASSPLGETEAFF
TRBV7-9	TRBJ1-1	NA	NA	TGTGCCAGCAGCTTCATGGGGGGAAACACTGAAGCTTTCTTT	CASSFMGGNTEAFF
TRBV7-2	TRBJ1-2	NA	NA	TGTGCCAGCAGCTTACCCCCTGGGGCTTCCTATGGCTACACCTTC	CASSLPPGASYGYTF
TRBV13	TRBJ1-1	TRBD1	NA	TGTGCCAGCAGCTCCCGACAGGGTAAAGCTTTCTTT	CASSSRQGKAFF
TRBV12-3/TRBV12-4	TRBJ2-2	NA	NA	TGTGCCAGCAGTTCGCAGGGTCCCGGGGAGCTGTTTTTT	CASSSQGPGELFF
TRBV19	TRBJ2-1	NA	NA	TGTGCCAGTAGTTATGGGGCAGGGAACAATGAGCAGTTCTTC	CASSYGAGNNEQFF
TRBV6-2/TRBV6-3	TRBJ2-7	NA	NA	TGTGCCAGCAGTTACTCGATTGAGGTTTGGTCCTCTTACGAGCAGTACTTC	CASSYSIEVWSSYEQYF
TRBV27	TRBJ2-6	NA	NA	TGTGCCAGCAGTCCCACCAGCTCTGGGGCCAACGTCCTGACTTTC	CASSPTSSGANVLTF
TRBV3-1/TRBV3-2	TRBJ1-6	NA	NA	TGTGCCAGCAGCCCAAGTACGGGGAGCTCCTATAATTCACCCCTCCACTTT	CASSPSTGSSYNSPLHF
TRBV6-1	TRBJ1-2	TRBD1	NA	TGTGCCAGCAGTGAAGCGGTTAGGGGGCAAGGTGGCTACACCTTC	CASSEAVRGQGGYTF
TRBV5-4	TRBJ2-2	TRBD1	NA	TGTGCCAGCAGGCCGGGACAGGGGGCCGGCGGGGAGCTGTTTTTT	CASRPGQGAGGELFF
TRBV18	TRBJ2-7	TRBD1	few	TGTGCCAGCTCACCACACGGACAGGGGCCCTACGAGCAGTACTTC	CASSPHGQGPYEQYF
TRBV5-1	TRBJ2-3	TRBD2	NA	TGCGCCAGCACCCCCGGTACGGGAGGGCAGGCCACAGATACGCAGTATTTT	CASTPGTGGQATDTQYF
TRBV19	TRBJ2-7	NA	NA	TGTGCCAGTAGTATAGTCGGAGCGGACTCCTACGAGCAGTACTTC	CASSIVGADSYEQYF
TRBV11-3	TRBJ1-1	NA	NA	TGTGCCAGCAGCCTTCGTTTCACTGAAGCTTTCTTT	CASSLRFTEAFF
TRBV5-1	TRBJ1-5	TRBD1	NA	TGCGCCAGCAGCTTGGCAGGGGGCTACTCTCAGCCCCAGCATTTT	CASSLAGGYSQPQHF
TRBV19	TRBJ2-4	TRBD1	NA	TGTGCCAGTAGCACAGGGGGCGAGGACAAAAACATTCAGTACTTC	CASSTGGEDKNIQYF
TRBV28	TRBJ2-7	NA	few	TGTGCCAGCAGTTCGATGGGACTTCCCTACGAGCAGTACTTC	CASSSMGLPYEQYF
TRBV2	TRBJ1-5	NA	NA	TGTGCCAGCAGTGAAGGTTCACGTCGGTATAGCAATCAGCCCCAGCATTTT	CASSEGSRRYSNQPQHF
TRBV9	TRBJ2-1	TRBD2	NA	TGTGCCAGCAGCCCCCTCCGGGGCGGGGGTGAGCAGTTCTTC	CASSPLRGGGEQFF
TRBV24-1	TRBJ1-5	TRBD1	NA	TGTGCCACCAGTCTGACAGGGGAAGGGAATCAGCCCCAGCATTTT	CATSLTGEGNQPQHF
TRBV29-1	TRBJ1-2	NA	NA	TGCAGCGTTGTTTTCTCCCCCCCAGGTCTCTATGGCTACACCTTC	CSVVFSPPGLYGYTF
TRBV18	TRBJ2-7	TRBD1	NA	TGTGCCAGCTCACCAGGCCAGGGGGCCCACGAGCAGTACTTC	CASSPGQGAHEQYF
TRBV5-4	TRBJ2-7	NA	NA	TGTGCCAGCAGCTTGGCAGGTGTTGTAGGAGAGCAGTACTTC	CASSLAGVVGEQYF
TRBV6-2/TRBV6-3	TRBJ2-2	TRBD2	NA	TGTGCCAGCAGCCTAGCGGGAGAGGTCGGGGAGCTGTTTTTT	CASSLAGEVGELFF
TRBV29-1	TRBJ1-1	NA	few	TGCAGCGTGGAGGGTGTTTACGGCCGAGGGGACACTGAAGCTTTCTTT	CSVEGVYGRGDTEAFF
TRBV11-2	TRBJ2-1	TRBD2	NA	TGTGCCAGCAGCTTAGGTGGGAGGGGAAATGAGCAGTTCTTC	CASSLGGRGNEQFF
TRBV19	TRBJ2-3	TRBD2	NA	TGTGCCAGTAGTCCAGGACTAGCGGAGGGGGCAGATACGCAGTATTTT	CASSPGLAEGADTQYF
TRBV2	TRBJ2-7	NA	NA	TGTGCCAGCAGGAAAAACAGCCTTTCCTACGAGCAGTACTTC	CASRKNSLSYEQYF
TRBV11-3	TRBJ2-5	NA	NA	TGTGCCAGCATGAGCCGGGAGACCCAGTACTTC	CASMSRETQYF
TRBV4-3	TRBJ1-6	TRBD1	once	TGCGCCAGCAGCTTTTCACAGGGGGCGGGGAATTCACCCCTCCACTTT	CASSFSQGAGNSPLHF
TRBV7-9	TRBJ1-2	TRBD1	NA	TGTGCCAGCAGCCCGGGACAGGGAAACTATGGCTACACCTTC	CASSPGQGNYGYTF
TRBV2	TRBJ1-2	NA	few	TGTGCCGTAGAACAGGGTCTTAACTATGGCTACACCTTC	CAVEQGLNYGYTF
TRBV21-1	TRBJ1-1	NA	NA	TGTGCCAGCAGCAAATGTCAGGTTTTTATAGGAGCTTTCTTT	CASSKCQVFIGAFF
TRBV29-1	TRBJ2-2	TRBD2	NA	TGCAGCGTTGAAGTTGGCCTAGCGGGAGGGCAAGGCGGGGAGCTGTTTTTT	CSVEVGLAGGQGGELFF
TRBV5-1	TRBJ1-4	NA	NA	TGCGCCAGCAGCGTCTCCTATAATGAAAAACTGTTTTTT	CASSVSYNEKLFF
TRBV18	TRBJ1-3	NA	NA	TGTGCCAGCTCACCACCGGGACAAATTTTCGGCACCATATATTTT	CASSPPGQIFGTIYF
TRBV15	TRBJ2-7	NA	NA	TGTGCCACCAGCAGAGTCGCCCAAGCAACCTACGAGCAGTACTTC	CATSRVAQATYEQYF
TRBV3-1/TRBV3-2	TRBJ1-1	NA	few	TGTGCCAGCAGCCAGGGCCCCTTCACTGAAGCTTTCTTT	CASSQGPFTEAFF
TRBV6-4	TRBJ1-2	NA	NA	TGTGCCAGCAGTGACGAGAACACCTTC	CASSDENTF
TRBV2	TRBJ1-6	NA	NA	TGTGCCAGCAGTCTGAATTCACCCCTCCACTTT	CASSLNSPLHF
TRBV12-2	TRBJ1-6	NA	NA	TGTGCAAGTCGCTTAGCGGTGCTAGGGGATAATTCACCCCTCCACTTT	CASRLAVLGDNSPLHF
TRBV24-1	TRBJ2-1	NA	NA	TGTGCCCCTCGGGTCGATTTAGCGCCGAGCTCCTACAATGAGCAGTTCTTC	CAPRVDLAPSSYNEQFF
TRBV10-1	TRBJ1-1	NA	NA	TGCGCCAGCACCCGGGGGGCGAACACTGAAGCTTTCTTT	CASTRGANTEAFF
TRBV9	TRBJ1-2	TRBD1	NA	TGTGCCAGCAGCGTAGCTTCAGGGGGCTTTGGCTACACCTTC	CASSVASGGFGYTF
TRBV14	TRBJ1-4	NA	NA	TGTGCCAGCAGCCAAGGAGGATACGAAAAACTGTTTTTT	CASSQGGYEKLFF
TRBV5-6	TRBJ2-2	NA	NA	TGTGCCAGCAGCTTTCTCTACAGCGGGGAGCTGTTTTTT	CASSFLYSGELFF
TRBV18	TRBJ2-5	NA	NA	TGTGCCAGCTCACCCGCCGGGTTTAGGGAGACCCAGTACTTC	CASSPAGFRETQYF
TRBV29-1	TRBJ2-3	NA	NA	TGCAGCGTTGAATCCGGGTCTCTGTATTTT	CSVESGSLYF
TRBV1	TRBJ1-5	NA	few	TGCACCAGCAGCCGGGCAGGGGAAGGGAATCAGCCCCAGCATTTT	CTSSRAGEGNQPQHF